The next 29 T cell receptor beta chains were all read from a single sample in a study of cytomegalovirus exposure and HLA in healthy donors. Researchers ran the PCR with 60 Vbeta and 13 Jbeta primers. TCRdb's table, derived via immunoSEQ multiplex PCR, lists solely in-frame clones and lacks some. This repertoire includes about 78,000 clones. Specimen: PBMCs. The receptor set was obtained from a female donor in good health and CMV-seropositive.

This chain links TRBV29-1 with TRBJ2-1, with 8 bases lining up with TRBD1. J lost 5 bases, V lost 8 bases, and 11 bases had no gene match. Germline assignment: CDR1 SQVTM and CDR2 ANQGSEA. CDR3 length: 14 amino acids. CDR3 sequence (DNA): TGCAGCCACACGGCAGGGGGCCTGGACAATGAGCAGTTCTTC. The encoded protein is CSHTAGGLDNEQFF.

The gene calls are TRBV14 and TRBJ2-5; 10 bases are shared with TRBD2. The V gene end was trimmed by 2 bases and the J gene end by 11 bases; junction bases not matched to a gene: 11. The V gene's germline CDR1 is SGHDN and CDR2 FVKESK. The CDR3 runs to 15 residues. CDR3 in amino acids: CASSQRAGGPGEQYF. The CDR3, as DNA: TGTGCCAGCAGCCAAAGAGCGGGAGGGCCCGGAGAGCAGTACTTC.

The V and J genes are TRBV23-1 and TRBJ1-6; D unresolved. TRBV23-1 is placed among ORFs of uncertain function. This CDR3 is 17 amino acids long. V was trimmed by 2 bases and J by 1 base, leaving 12 bases between them. CDR3 sequence (DNA): TGCGCCAGCAGTCAACCCGCAGGACTTTCCTATAATTCACCCCTCCACTTT. Residues: CASSQPAGLSYNSPLHF.

The rearrangement links TRBV27 to TRBJ2-5; TRBD1 matches 7 bases. The germline V gene encodes CDR1 MNHEY and CDR2 SMNVEV (reference sequence). The CDR3 contains 16 residues. With 2 bases clipped from V and 2 bases from J, the junction kept 8 bases outside the gene matches. The CDR3 coding sequence is TGTGCCAGCAGTTTAGTGGGACAGAATGTACAAGAGACCCAGTACTTC. Protein: CASSLVGQNVQETQYF.

The chain links TRBV5-4 to TRBJ2-7, with TRBD2 matching over 7 bases. Germline CDR1 and CDR2: SGHNT and YYREEE (reference sequence). This CDR3 spans 11 amino acids. V gave up 9 bases and J gave up 7 bases; unmatched junction bases: 7. The DNA for the CDR3 is TGTGCCACCGTGGGGGGGGAGGAGCAGTACTTC. It is translated as CATVGGEEQYF.

CDR3 protein: CASSRATSGYNEQFF. For the CDR3, the DNA is TGTGCCAGCAGCCGGGCGACTAGCGGCTACAATGAGCAGTTCTTC. V is TRBV5-4 and J is TRBJ2-1, with 9 bases that match TRBD2. This CDR3 is built from 15 residues. In germline, CDR1 is SGHNT, CDR2 YYREEE (reference sequence). The V and J ends lost 4 bases and 3 bases, in that order; junction bases with no gene match: 5.

The chain couples TRBV18 to TRBJ2-3; TRBD2 is a possible D gene (7 bases). V lost 1 base, J lost 0 bases, and 20 bases lay in between. Looked up from germline, CDR1 is KGHSH and CDR2 is LQKENI. This CDR3 comprises 19 residues. The CDR3 protein is CASSPLTAVGGLSTDTQYF. CDR3 nucleotides: TGTGCCAGCTCACCACTTACGGCCGTGGGGGGGCTAAGCACAGATACGCAGTATTTT.

This CDR3 reads CASSGQGLSASNEQFF. For the CDR3, the DNA is TGTGCCAGCAGCGGACAGGGCCTTTCTGCCTCTAATGAGCAGTTCTTC. This chain joins TRBV25-1 and TRBJ2-1, with TRBD1 matching 8 bases. The CDR3 contains 16 residues. The junction had 14 bases not matched to a gene; V was cut back by 6 bases and J by 7 bases. Germline-derived CDR1 and CDR2 are MGHDK and SYGVNS.

The chain uses TRBV29-1 and TRBJ2-1; D is perhaps TRBD2 (7 bases). The CDR3 covers 16 residues. The germline V gene encodes CDR1 SQVTM and CDR2 ANQGSEA. V gave up 0 bases and J gave up 5 bases, with 17 bases separating them. In nucleotides, the CDR3 is TGCAGCGTTGAAGATGGGCGGGGGCTTCGGAACAATGAGCAGTTCTTC. Translated, it gives CSVEDGRGLRNNEQFF.

Points on this clone: Other DNA sequences of this sample code for an identical CDR3. J is TRBJ2-3 and V is TRBV7-8; D perhaps matches TRBD1 (5 bases). CDR1 SGHVS and CDR2 FQNEAQ come from the germline V gene. This CDR3 has 18 residues. The CDR3 is CVPSFSETEPEDTDTQYF. The CDR3 coding sequence is TGTGTTCCCAGCTTCAGCGAGACAGAGCCTGAGGACACAGATACGCAGTATTTT.

V usage is TRBV7-2 and J usage is TRBJ2-5; 9 nucleotides align to TRBD2. The V segment lost 0 bases and the J segment 2 bases; nucleotides outside the gene matches: 4. The CDR3 extends over 16 amino acids. The germline V gene has CDR1 SGHTA and CDR2 FQGNSA. CDR3 sequence: CASSLAASGAQETQYF. CDR3 in DNA: TGTGCCAGCAGCTTAGCCGCTAGCGGGGCACAAGAGACCCAGTACTTC. The whole variable domain, filled in from reference TRBV7-2 and TRBJ2-5, reads GAGVSQSPSNKVTEKGKDVELRCDPISGHTALYWYRQSLGQGLEFLIYFQGNSAPDKSGLPSDRFSAERTGGSVSTLTIQRTQQEDSAVYLCASSLAASGAQETQYFGPGTRLLVL.

This chain links TRBV9 with TRBJ2-2; 7 bases fit TRBD1. From germline, CDR1 is SGDLS and CDR2 YYNGEE. This CDR3 has 18 residues. After removal of 4 bases from V and 6 bases from J, the junction contained 18 bases not matched to a gene. The CDR3, as DNA: TGTGCCAGCAGCCCGATCCCGGGACAGAAGTTGAGGGCCGGGGAGCTGTTTTTT. It encodes CASSPIPGQKLRAGELFF.

The genes are TRBV29-1 and TRBJ1-4; D might be TRBD1 (6 bases). Looked up from germline, CDR1 is SQVTM and CDR2 is ANQGSEA. Trimming cost V 6 bases and J 4 bases, with 15 bases left between them. The CDR3 sequence is 14 residues long. The CDR3 DNA follows: TGCAGCGTGCGTCGCCGACAGGTTAATGAAAAACTGTTTTTT. This translates into CSVRRRQVNEKLFF.

Points on this clone: The same CDR3 arises from other DNA sequences in this sample as well. This sequence joins TRBV7-8 and TRBJ2-3, with D possibly being TRBD1 (5 bases). V was cut by 10 bases and J by 2 bases, with 28 bases left in between. The CDR3 runs 18 residues. Germline loops: CDR1 SGHVS, CDR2 FQNEAQ. The CDR3 region is CAIRFSETEPEDTDTQYF. Here the CDR3 DNA reads TGTGCCATCAGATTCAGCGAGACAGAGCCTGAGGACACAGATACGCAGTATTTT.

This sequence joins TRBV2 and TRBJ2-3, with D uncertain. Germline V CDR1 and CDR2: SNHLY, FYNNEI. The CDR3 extends over 11 amino acids. V lost 5 bases and J 6 bases, leaving 6 bases between the germline ends. The CDR3 DNA follows: TGTGCCAGCAGTCCGAGTGATACGCAGTATTTT. It yields the protein CASSPSDTQYF.

The chain has TRBV7-2 and TRBJ2-5, with D hard to call. The CDR3 length is 13 residues. Deletions cut 5 bases from V and 0 bases from J, with 7 bases between. CDR1 and CDR2 from the germline V gene are SGHTA and FQGNSA. The CDR3 DNA follows: TGTGCCAGCAGCCCTCGGTACCAAGAGACCCAGTACTTC. Its translation: CASSPRYQETQYF.

This sequence joins TRBV7-8 and TRBJ2-7, with 9 bases that match TRBD1. V was pared by 5 bases and J by 5 bases, with 7 bases of the junction left unmatched. The germline V gene encodes CDR1 SGHVS and CDR2 FQNEAQ. The CDR3 runs to 14 residues. Written as DNA, the CDR3 is TGTGCCAGCAGCCCACAGGGGGCGCGCAACGAGCAGTACTTC. This translates into CASSPQGARNEQYF.

A remark on this clone: This sample also contains other DNA sequences that code for the same CDR3. The chain uses TRBV5-1 and TRBJ2-5; D is uncertain. Germline lookup yields CDR1 SGHRS and CDR2 YFSETQ. V gave up 2 bases and J gave up 5 bases, with 4 bases separating them. This CDR3 comprises 11 residues. The DNA for the CDR3 is TGCGCCAGCAGCTTACAGGAGACCCAGTACTTC. Its translation: CASSLQETQYF.

The J gene is TRBJ1-1, the V gene TRBV5-4; 8 positions agree with TRBD1. The CDR3 totals 15 residues. Germline-derived CDR1 and CDR2 are SGHNT and YYREEE (reference sequence). V lost 2 bases to trimming and J lost 3 bases; unmatched junction nucleotides: 6. CDR3 coding DNA: TGTGCCAGCAGCTTAAAGACAGGGGAGGACACTGAAGCTTTCTTT. It specifies CASSLKTGEDTEAFF.

V is TRBV6-6 and J is TRBJ1-2, with TRBD1 matching over 8 bases. The CDR3 extends over 14 amino acids. Trimming removed 6 bases from V and 7 bases from J; junction bases left unmatched: 10. Germline assignment: CDR1 MNHNY and CDR2 SVGAGI (reference sequence). CDR3 in amino acids: CASRTLTGGGGYTF. Here the CDR3 DNA reads TGTGCCAGCAGAACCCTCACAGGGGGGGGTGGCTACACCTTC.

Worth noting for this clone: The junction departs from the called germline gene at one end, perhaps through a read error. The chain uses TRBV20-1 and TRBJ1-1; TRBD1 matches at 7 bases. The CDR3 consists of 11 residues. The germline V gene encodes CDR1 DFQATT and CDR2 SNEGSKA (reference sequence). This CDR3 reads CSAGDRDKAFF. The DNA of the CDR3 is TGCAGTGCTGGAGACAGGGATAAAGCTTTCTTT.

The gene calls are TRBV6-1 and TRBJ2-7; D is perhaps TRBD1 (6 bases). V lost 7 bases, J lost 3 bases, and 16 bases lay in between. This CDR3 comprises 14 residues. Germline V gives CDR1 MNHNS, CDR2 SASEGT. The CDR3 DNA sequence: TGTGCCAGCACTTCAGGGGATCGGGGCTACGAGCAGTACTTC. Its protein is CASTSGDRGYEQYF.

The chain couples TRBV5-1 to TRBJ2-1; possible D gene TRBD1, 6 bases. CDR3 length: 12 amino acids. CDR1 is SGHRS and CDR2 is YFSETQ in the germline V gene. V lost 4 bases, J lost 8 bases, and 10 bases lay in between. Written as DNA, the CDR3 is TGCGCCAGCAGCGCAGGGGTGGATGAGCAGTTCTTC. Amino acid sequence: CASSAGVDEQFF.

The chain combines TRBV13 with TRBJ2-3, with 14 bases identical to TRBD2. Germline V gives CDR1 PRHDT, CDR2 FYEKMQ (reference sequence). The CDR3 has 19 residues. Trimming removed 5 bases from V and 4 bases from J; junction bases left unmatched: 14. In nucleotides, the CDR3 is TGTGCCAGCAGCATGACTAGCGGGAGGGCCATCCGAGGACCAGATACGCAGTATTTT. As protein: CASSMTSGRAIRGPDTQYF.

The CDR3 nucleotides read TGTGCCTGGAGCGGCCACGGGAGCAATCAGCCCCAGCATTTT. This translates into CAWSGHGSNQPQHF. This chain uses TRBV30 with TRBJ1-5, with D unresolved. The V gene lost 3 bases and the J gene lost 1 base, with 10 bases spanning the gap. Germline V lookup: CDR1 GTSNPN, CDR2 SVGIG (reference sequence). The CDR3 loop spans 14 amino acids.

This chain links TRBV19 with TRBJ2-5, with TRBD1 as a possible D gene (6 bases). With 2 bases removed from V and 1 base from J, the gap between germline ends came to 11 bases. The CDR3 covers 15 residues. Per the germline V gene, CDR1 is LNHDA and CDR2 is SQIVND (reference sequence). CDR3 in DNA: TGTGCCAGTAGTATATTGGGGGCGTCCCAAGAGACCCAGTACTTC. It codes for CASSILGASQETQYF. The full variable domain, with the rest looked up from reference TRBV19 and TRBJ2-5, is DGGITQSPKYLFRKEGQNVTLSCEQNLNHDAMYWYRQDPGQGLRLIYYSQIVNDFQKGDIAEGYSVSREKKESFPLTVTSAQKNPTAFYLCASSILGASQETQYFGPGTRLLVL.

V usage is TRBV2 and J usage is TRBJ1-1; D is undetermined. The germline CDR1 and CDR2 sequences are SNHLY and FYNNEI. This CDR3 is built from 11 residues. V lost 7 bases and J 0 bases, leaving 3 bases between the germline ends. The CDR3 region is CASTVNTEAFF. DNA of the CDR3: TGTGCCAGCACAGTGAACACTGAAGCTTTCTTT.

This chain joins TRBV7-9 and TRBJ1-1; no clear D. Germline CDR1 SEHNR, CDR2 FQNEAQ (reference sequence). Between the trimmed V and J ends, which lost 5 bases and 0 bases, there was a span of 13 bases. The CDR3 contains 15 residues. CDR3 sequence: CASSLRDGMNTEAFF. CDR3 nucleotides: TGTGCCAGCAGCCTCAGAGACGGGATGAACACTGAAGCTTTCTTT.

The rearrangement joins TRBV2 to TRBJ1-1; D is unclear. CDR3 length: 16 residues. The germline V gene has CDR1 SNHLY and CDR2 FYNNEI. With 3 bases removed from V and 3 bases from J, the gap between germline ends came to 17 bases. DNA for the CDR3: TGTGCCAGCAGTGATCCCGCGACCAGGCAGGACACTGAAGCTTTCTTT. Residues: CASSDPATRQDTEAFF.